This T cell receptor (beta chain) stems from a study of T cells in Graves' hyperthyroidism and ophthalmopathy. The study's findings and limits: In simple terms, a model built on 13 V-J features told ophthalmopathy apart from stable hyperthyroidism.

Germline lookup yields CDR1 KGHDR and CDR2 SFDVKD. V dropped 4 bases and J dropped 4; count of bases not matched to a gene: 10. The CDR3 runs 18 residues. This clonotype was detected many times. Its antigen remains unknown. Amplification of TCR beta CDR3 regions was performed using RNA transcripts as template. The HTBI primer set was used in a first-round RT-PCR of the TCR CDR3. TCRdb reprocessed the multiplex PCR reads with MiXCR, giving one entry per CDR3 protein. The table lists roughly 240,000 distinct CDR3 sequences, around 25% of them singletons, with about a third in the top ten. The chain uses TRBV24-1 and TRBJ2-3, with TRBD2 matching over 13 bases. The sample comprised blood. The TCR sequence derives from a woman between 40 and 55 years old with Graves' ophthalmopathy. The CDR3 sequence is CATSDNRRTSGSADTQYF. The CDR3 DNA sequence: TGTGCCACCAGTGACAACCGCCGGACTAGCGGGAGTGCAGATACGCAGTATTTT.